What follows are 27 T cell receptor beta chains derived from one specimen sequenced in a study of blood T cell repertoires in COVID-19. Assay: immunoSEQ multiplex PCR; the TCRdb copy retains only in-frame clones and omits some. The sample gives roughly 110,000 clones, less than 85% of which show up once; around 14% is in the top ten. The sequencing input was peripheral blood. These receptors were obtained from an older woman with acute or convalescent COVID-19.

CDR3 protein: CSVTGTGSEAFF. The CDR3, as DNA: TGCAGCGTGACGGGGACAGGGTCTGAAGCTTTCTTT. The chain has TRBV29-1 and TRBJ1-1; the match to TRBD1 covers 9 bases. Germline CDR1 is SQVTM and CDR2 is ANQGSEA. Trimming took 6 bases from V and 6 from J; bases not matched to a gene: 5. The CDR3 spans 12 residues.

Only a few counts were recorded for this clone. This chain links TRBV27 with TRBJ2-7; 10 bases agree with TRBD1. The CDR3 has 16 residues. Germline loops: CDR1 MNHEY, CDR2 SMNVEV (reference sequence). V shed 7 bases and J 4 bases; nucleotides not matched to a gene: 13. CDR3 bases: TGTGCCAGCAAAAGGGAGGGGACAGGGGATATGTACGAGCAGTACTTC. It encodes CASKREGTGDMYEQYF.

This sequence joins TRBV12-3 or TRBV12-4 and TRBJ1-5; D uncertain. The CDR3 has 13 amino acids. V lost 7 bases to trimming and J lost 5 bases, with 12 bases between them. CDR3 residues: CASTRDADQPQHF. In DNA, the CDR3 is TGTGCCAGCACCCGAGATGCGGATCAGCCCCAGCATTTT.

V is TRBV4-1 and J is TRBJ1-2, with 7 bases that match TRBD1. J gave up 8 bases and V 1 base, and 13 bases lay outside the gene matches. The CDR3 runs to 16 residues. Germline CDR1 and CDR2: MGHRA and YSYEKL. CDR3 DNA sequence: TGCGCCAGCAGCCAAGTCTATTACCAGGGGGTGCGGGGCTACACCTTC. Encoded protein: CASSQVYYQGVRGYTF.

This clone was seen a handful of times. This chain uses TRBV19 with TRBJ2-7; 10 nucleotides match TRBD2. The CDR3 totals 16 residues. Germline V gene sequence: CDR1 LNHDA, CDR2 SQIVND (reference sequence). V shed 1 base and J 2 bases; nucleotides not matched to a gene: 5. As DNA, the CDR3 is TGTGCCAGTAGTATAGGGGGGACTAGCGTCGCCTACGAGCAGTACTTC. This gives the protein CASSIGGTSVAYEQYF.

This chain uses TRBV5-8 with TRBJ1-1; D possibly corresponds to TRBD1 (5 bases). There are 15 residues in the CDR3. CDR1 and CDR2 (germline): SGHTS, YDEGEE. V gave up 4 bases and J gave up 1 base, with 14 bases separating them. The CDR3 region is CASSPRGGRNTEAFF. The CDR3 nucleotides are TGTGCCAGCAGCCCCCGGGGGGGACGGAACACTGAAGCTTTCTTT.

The J gene is TRBJ2-7, the V gene TRBV7-9; a possible D gene is TRBD1 (5 bases). V was clipped by 3 bases and J by 2 bases, with 14 bases between them. CDR1 and CDR2 (germline): SEHNR, FQNEAQ (reference sequence). There are 15 residues in the CDR3. The CDR3 spells CASSFSPGPAYEQYF. Here the CDR3 DNA reads TGTGCCAGCAGCTTTTCCCCAGGGCCCGCCTACGAGCAGTACTTC.

The V call is TRBV25-1, the J call TRBJ2-1, with 7 nucleotides matching TRBD1. The J segment lost 0 bases and the V segment lost 4 bases, leaving 6 bases of the junction unmatched. There are 16 residues in the CDR3. Germline values: CDR1 MGHDK, CDR2 SYGVNS. Here the CDR3 DNA reads TGTGCCAGCAGTGCACTACAGGGGAGCTCCTACAATGAGCAGTTCTTC. This translates into CASSALQGSSYNEQFF.

This clone appeared a few times. The rearrangement joins TRBV18 to TRBJ1-1; D not certain. This CDR3 is built from 16 residues. The V gene lost 2 bases and the J gene lost 0 bases, with 13 bases spanning the gap. Germline assignment: CDR1 KGHSH and CDR2 LQKENI. In DNA, the CDR3 is TGTGCCAGCTCACCAAGTTTTAGACTAATGAACACTGAAGCTTTCTTT. Translated: CASSPSFRLMNTEAFF.

This clone was recorded only once. V and J are TRBV5-1 and TRBJ1-4; tentative D call: TRBD1 (5 bases). The CDR3 is made up of 14 amino acids. Germline values: CDR1 SGHRS, CDR2 YFSETQ. Between the trimmed V and J ends, which lost 0 bases and 7 bases, there was a span of 10 bases. The CDR3 is CASSLGQQGEKLFF. Written as DNA, the CDR3 is TGCGCCAGCAGCTTGGGACAGCAGGGTGAAAAACTGTTTTTT.

The chain recombines TRBV5-1 with TRBJ2-3, with TRBD2 matching over 15 bases. The germline gives CDR1 SGHRS, CDR2 YFSETQ. V shed 0 bases and J 0 bases; nucleotides not matched to a gene: 2. The CDR3 is 18 amino acids. The CDR3 loop reads CASSLGGLAGGSTDTQYF. CDR3 DNA: TGCGCCAGCAGCTTGGGGGGACTAGCGGGAGGCAGCACAGATACGCAGTATTTT.

The chain joins TRBV27 to TRBJ1-2; 8 bases are a match to TRBD1. This CDR3 is built from 13 residues. The V and J ends lost 5 bases and 14 bases, in that order; junction bases with no gene match: 13. Germline loops: CDR1 MNHEY, CDR2 SMNVEV (reference sequence). CDR3 nucleotides: TGTGCCAGCAGTCCCTTCGGACAGGGCCGAAGAACCTTC. Its translation is CASSPFGQGRRTF.

This chain connects TRBV19 to TRBJ2-1; 9 positions match TRBD2. The V segment lost 1 base and the J segment 12 bases; nucleotides outside the gene matches: 13. The CDR3 has 16 amino acids. From germline, CDR1 is LNHDA and CDR2 SQIVND (reference sequence). The CDR3 sequence is CASSIAATSGREGQFF. CDR3 nucleotide sequence: TGTGCCAGTAGTATAGCTGCGACTAGCGGTCGGGAGGGGCAGTTCTTC.

The V call is TRBV5-4, the J call TRBJ1-6; D may be TRBD1 (6 bases). Germline V gives CDR1 SGHNT, CDR2 YYREEE (reference sequence). V dropped 3 bases and J dropped 0 bases, with 13 bases sitting between them. The CDR3 runs to 17 residues. In DNA, the CDR3 is TGTGCCAGCAGCTCCCTAACAGGGAGCTCCTATAATTCACCCCTCCACTTT. Translating gives CASSSLTGSSYNSPLHF.

This clone was recorded a few times. The chain joins TRBV18 to TRBJ1-1; D gene ambiguous. Germline assignment: CDR1 KGHSH and CDR2 LQKENI. This CDR3 comprises 13 residues. Trimming stripped 5 bases from V and 1 base from J, with 8 bases between. The chain's CDR3 is CASSSQENTEAFF. CDR3 nucleotide sequence: TGTGCCAGCTCATCCCAGGAGAACACTGAAGCTTTCTTT. Combining the CDR3 with reference TRBV18 and TRBJ1-1 gives the whole variable domain NAGVMQNPRHLVRRRGQEARLRCSPMKGHSHVYWYRQLPEEGLKFMVYLQKENIIDESGMPKERFSAEFPKEGPSILRIQQVVRGDSAAYFCASSSQENTEAFFGQGTRLTVV.

This clone was found once. The V gene is TRBV6-1, the J gene TRBJ1-4; TRBD1 matches 8 bases. CDR3 length equals 17 residues. V gave up 1 base and J gave up 8 bases; unmatched junction bases: 12. Germline V gene lookup returns CDR1 MNHNS and CDR2 SASEGT. The CDR3 reads CASSEGISGTGTEKLFF. CDR3 bases: TGTGCCAGCAGTGAAGGGATATCCGGGACAGGCACCGAAAAACTGTTTTTT.

The J gene is TRBJ2-1, the V gene TRBV5-4; 8 positions agree with TRBD2. Losses at the gene ends were 0 bases for V and 4 bases for J; bases not matched to a gene: 0. Germline lookup yields CDR1 SGHNT and CDR2 YYREEE (reference sequence). CDR3 length equals 14 residues. The CDR3 region is CASSLGLAYNEQFF. CDR3 nucleotide sequence: TGTGCCAGCAGCTTGGGACTAGCGTACAATGAGCAGTTCTTC.

This sequence joins TRBV5-6 and TRBJ2-4, with no clear D. V was clipped by 1 base and J by 3 bases, with 11 bases between them. Germline assignment: CDR1 SGHDT and CDR2 YYEEEE. This CDR3 is built from 15 residues. The CDR3 loop reads CASSLIDWSKNIQYF. CDR3 in DNA: TGTGCCAGCAGCTTGATAGATTGGAGCAAAAACATTCAGTACTTC.

The CDR3 bases are TGTGCCAGTAGTATAGATTACAGCTCTGGGGCCAACGTCCTGACTTTC. Translation: CASSIDYSSGANVLTF. This chain connects TRBV19 to TRBJ2-6; no reliable D call. This CDR3 has 16 amino acids. CDR1 is LNHDA and CDR2 is SQIVND in the germline V gene (reference sequence). Trimming left V 0 bases short and J 0 bases short, with 6 bases between.

In this sample, this clone turned up once. The chain couples TRBV2 to TRBJ1-1; D is undetermined. V was clipped by 3 bases and J by 3 bases, with 11 bases between them. The CDR3 covers 14 residues. Per germline, CDR1 SNHLY and CDR2 FYNNEI. The CDR3 protein is CASSERSGYTEAFF. DNA of the CDR3: TGTGCCAGCAGTGAGCGGTCGGGGTACACTGAAGCTTTCTTT.

J is TRBJ1-5 and V is TRBV19; D gene unclear. The germline V and J ends were trimmed by 3 bases and 0 bases, with 6 bases remaining between them. The CDR3 consists of 14 residues. CDR1 and CDR2 from the germline V gene are LNHDA and SQIVND (reference sequence). CDR3 in DNA: TGTGCCAGTAGTATTAGTGTTAGCAATCAGCCCCAGCATTTT. It yields the protein CASSISVSNQPQHF. Full variable domain (outside the CDR3, taken from reference TRBV19 and TRBJ1-5): DGGITQSPKYLFRKEGQNVTLSCEQNLNHDAMYWYRQDPGQGLRLIYYSQIVNDFQKGDIAEGYSVSREKKESFPLTVTSAQKNPTAFYLCASSISVSNQPQHFGDGTRLSIL.

V is TRBV7-6 and J is TRBJ2-1, with a weak D call TRBD2 (7 bases). The CDR3 runs 14 residues. Trimming shortened V by 5 bases and J by 8 bases, and 16 bases separated the two germline ends. CDR1 SGHVS and CDR2 FNYEAQ come from the germline V gene. CDR3 sequence (DNA): TGTGCCAGCAGCAAAGGGGGAGGGAAGCATGAGCAGTTCTTC. Its translation is CASSKGGGKHEQFF.

This chain joins TRBV7-3 and TRBJ2-1, with TRBD1 matching 7 bases. CDR1 SGHTA and CDR2 FQGTGA come from the germline V gene. J lost 5 bases, V lost 5 bases, and 9 bases had no gene match. This CDR3 region has 15 residues. The CDR3 spells CASSPALGGDNEQFF. DNA for the CDR3: TGTGCCAGCAGCCCCGCCCTAGGGGGCGACAATGAGCAGTTCTTC.

J is TRBJ1-5 and V is TRBV28; weak D call: TRBD1 (5 bases). Per germline, CDR1 MDHEN and CDR2 SYDVKM. The CDR3 spans 14 residues. V lost 6 bases and J lost 2, with 11 bases in between. The CDR3 nucleotides read TGTGCCAGCAGATCGCAGGGTGGCAATCAGCCCCAGCATTTT. This codes for CASRSQGGNQPQHF. Supplemented by reference TRBV28 and TRBJ1-5, the full variable domain reads DVKVTQSSRYLVKRTGEKVFLECVQDMDHENMFWYRQDPGLGLRLIYFSYDVKMKEKGDIPEGYSVSREKKERFSLILESASTNQTSMYLCASRSQGGNQPQHFGDGTRLSIL.

The rearrangement links TRBV18 to TRBJ1-2, with TRBD1 matching over 10 bases. Germline assignment: CDR1 KGHSH and CDR2 LQKENI. V dropped 6 bases and J dropped 8; count of bases not matched to a gene: 6. The CDR3 length is 13 residues. CDR3 sequence reads: CASSETGGRGYTF. DNA of the CDR3: TGTGCCAGCTCGGAGACAGGGGGCCGGGGCTACACCTTC.

Only one count was recorded for this clone. The rearrangement uses TRBV5-1 and TRBJ2-3; D not resolved. Trimming stripped 4 bases from V and 1 base from J, with 7 bases between. The CDR3 runs to 13 residues. Germline loops: CDR1 SGHRS, CDR2 YFSETQ. The CDR3 DNA follows: TGCGCCAGCAGCCCCCAGGGCACAGATACGCAGTATTTT. It specifies CASSPQGTDTQYF.

The sample holds many counts of this clone. V is TRBV5-6 and J is TRBJ1-1; D remains ambiguous. This CDR3 is 13 amino acids long. V lost 0 bases to trimming and J lost 3 bases, with 6 bases between them. CDR1 and CDR2 from the germline V gene are SGHDT and YYEEEE. As DNA, the CDR3 is TGTGCCAGCAGCTTGGGAGATCACACTGAAGCTTTCTTT. Protein product: CASSLGDHTEAFF.